Here is one TCR beta chain with its context. This sample is drawn from a study of control samples from healthy donors and cancer patients. The V gene lost 4 bases and the J gene lost 3 bases, with 3 bases spanning the gap. The length of the CDR3 is 11 residues. The protocol was immunoSEQ multiplex PCR, while the TCRdb copy is restricted to in-frame clones and leaves out a portion. The sample holds about 120,000 clones, more than 70% seen once. The clonotype originates from a man between 60 and 75 years old in good health. The material sequenced was blood. This chain links TRBV12-3 or TRBV12-4 with TRBJ1-1; D gene uncertain. CDR3 protein: CASSSYTEAFF. The CDR3 DNA reads TGTGCCAGCAGTTCGTACACTGAAGCTTTCTTT.